The following is a T cell receptor (beta chain) sequence with its context. Which antigen it targets is not known. Per-base quality was not reported, and no clone a single base away is much larger than it. The data were obtained in a study of OX40 agonist ivuxolimab in advanced cancers. For the wider study: Ivuxolimab was a fully human IgG2 agonistic monoclonal antibody targeting the costimulatory receptor OX40 (CD134). Intravenous ivuxolimab was administered to patients every 2 weeks at six dose levels: 0.01, 0.1, 0.3, 1.5, 3 and 10 mg/kg. Of the approximately 54 patients in dose escalation, about 20 had hepatocellular carcinoma, around 15 had melanoma, 9 had renal cell carcinoma and 9 had head and neck cancer. A male proportion of roughly 80% and a mean age of approximately 60 years, ranging from roughly 20 to 80, were recorded for the dose-escalation cohort. Prior anti-PD-1, anti-PD-L1 or anti-CTLA-4 therapy was permitted, and 40% of dose-escalation patients had received checkpoint inhibitors. Partial responses occurred in three dose-escalation patients, of whom one had hepatocellular carcinoma and two had cutaneous melanoma. Peripheral TCRbeta sequencing was intended to test whether TCR sequence diversity was altered and clonal T-cell expansion was caused by ivuxolimab. The paper describes the monotherapy dose-escalation part (N of about 57 patients) of the phase I trial of ivuxolimab. What the work shows at the level of the full study, not this receptor alone: After ivuxolimab, expanded clones were on average more numerous among CD8+ T cells than among CD4+ T cells. Low levels of normalized T-cell clonal expansion were also seen in some nonresponding patients. In the 0.1-3.0 mg/kg groups, partial responders had among the lowest normalized peripheral clonal expansion, particularly in CD8+ T cells. Which antigens the clonally expanded peripheral T cells were specific for was not determined. At doses from 0.1 to 3.0 mg/kg, clonal expansion was seen in both CD4+ and CD8+ blood T cells between baseline and week 6.

From the cysteine through the phenylalanine, the CDR3 covers 18 amino acids. The retained sequence is limited to the CDR3, 54 bases, with the frame set at the first base. Patients with a history of autoimmune disease or receiving systemic immunosuppression were excluded from the trial. In every dose cohort, peripheral blood was drawn for TCR sequencing at baseline, cycle 4 day 1, and cycle 7 day 1. The samples were drawn from a first-in-human, open-label, multicenter phase I dose-escalation trial of ivuxolimab. Adults with locally advanced or metastatic head and neck squamous cell, hepatocellular, melanoma or renal cell carcinoma were enrolled in the trial. CD4+ and CD8+ T cells were sorted separately from peripheral blood before TCR sequencing. Genomic DNA was extracted from sorted cells for sequencing of the TCRbeta CDR3 region. The immunoSEQ Assay was used to sequence the TCRbeta CDR3 regions. TCRdb stores this immuneACCESS table with in-frame sequences only. Part of the clones is absent; in the studies checked, under half of the shortfall reflects unresolved V genes, and no reason is known for the rest. Present in this sample are about 77,000 clones, under 90% of which were seen just once. The top ten hold more than 2.5% of the sample.

This receptor was taken from an adult with an advanced solid tumor such as melanoma, head and neck, liver or kidney cancer. This sample comprised CD4+ or CD8+ T cells sorted from blood, obtained in a trial of the OX40 agonist ivuxolimab. This chain is built from TRBV21-1 and TRBJ2-4; TRBD2 is the table's D call, not checked against the DNA. TRBV21-1 is a pseudogene segment. The DNA is as follows: TGTGCCAGCAGCCTTCACCCCCGGCGTGTGCGGGCCAAAAACATTCAGTACTTC. Protein translation: CASSLHPRRVRAKNIQYF.